This T cell receptor (beta chain) was identified in a study of T cell responses to AZD1222 COVID-19 vaccine (dated by TCRdb to 2020 to 2023). At the level of the whole study: AZD1222 recipients given second doses at about 4 weeks or at about 12 weeks were pooled, since spike-specific TCR depth and breadth were not found to differ between the two schedules. TCR sequencing was performed for about 250 trial participants, of whom 207 were given two doses of AZD1222 and around 25 were given two doses of MenACWY control vaccine. Trial participants were enrolled into age subgroups of 18-55, 56-69 and 70-plus years, which contained about 150, 27 and 61 TCR-sequenced participants, respectively. Study-wide conclusions, independent of this receptor: In the small 56-69-year group, the increase in depth fell short of significance, most likely because of low power. Epitopes outside the regions mutated in the B.1.351 and B.1.1.7 variants were reportedly recognized by nearly half of the unique spike-specific TCRs. Conclusions about previously exposed vaccinees were limited because only six or seven AZD1222 recipients were SARS-CoV-2 seropositive at baseline. Most participants were white British and females outnumbered males, and the authors suggested that clonal diversity may have been underestimated. Spike-specific TCR breadth and depth rose significantly after two AZD1222 doses compared with day 0 and with MenACWY recipients. Vaccine-associated CD4 TCRs spanned the whole spike protein, with dominant responses in regions 160-218 and 743-854. Because no day 14 peak-response samples were available, the repertoires could be characterized only after the peak T cell response.

Comments on this clone: No cognate antigen has been identified for it. No base-level quality is on record; no much larger clone is a single base apart.

The meaning of the sample's time point label: baseline before first vaccination. Vaccinee samples came from UK trials COV001 and COV002, including a single-blind randomized controlled phase 2/3 trial of AZD1222 (ChAdOx1 nCoV-19) in healthy adults. For TCRbeta chain sequencing, PBMC samples from trial participants were taken at day 0 and at day 28 after the second dose. The CDR3 regions of human TCRbeta chains were analyzed by immunosequencing. The authors' pipeline ran thus. Repertoire TCRs were checked for matches against a reference library of SARS-CoV-2-specific TCRs that had been generated using the MIRA antigen-specificity platform. Breadth meant the fraction of unique TCRs that were SARS-CoV-2-associated, whereas depth meant the fraction of total T cells that were SARS-CoV-2-associated. Using the MIRA data, every spike-specific TCR was mapped to the spike region that the TCR reacted to and assigned to either a CD4 or a CD8 class. Log10-transformed breadth and depth values were compared by one-way ANOVA with Sidak's multiple comparisons tests. Drawn from immuneACCESS, this table holds only the in-frame rearrangements with V and J called that TCRdb kept. Clones are partly lost; checked studies trace under half to an unresolved V gene and leave the rest unexplained. The V and J calls and clone size come from that table; D and trimming were worked out from the DNA. The sample table holds about 170,000 clones, of which roughly 89% were seen once. The ten most abundant clones make up more than 1.5% of the sample.

This specimen consisted of peripheral blood, obtained on day 0 of AZD1222 vaccination. This TCR was sampled from an adult in good health.

The CDR3 is CASSLGDSYQHF. The nucleotide sequence reads TGTGCCAGCAGTTTAGGGGACAGCTACCAGCATTTT. The rearranged segments are TRBV12-3 or TRBV12-4 and TRBJ1-5; 7 bases in the junction line up with TRBD1. V loses 1 base at its end and J loses 12 bases; junction bases beyond the gene matches: 3. Counted from cysteine to phenylalanine, this CDR3 has 12 amino acids. Of the read, only the CDR3 DNA is kept; its 36 bases are in frame from base 1.